The 17 T cell receptor beta chains below come from one sample, sequenced in a study of beta chain features in type 1 diabetes. Notes on the study in general: A moderate, significant TCRB CDR3 shortening appeared in type 1 diabetes across four CD4+ subsets.

Sequenced material consisted of expressed TCRB transcripts (all of the isolated RNA was reverse transcribed). The assay was immunoSEQ multiplex PCR, and TCRdb's table has in-frame clones only and misses some. Among approximately 600,000 clones listed, under 15% were seen once. These TCRs' antigens remain unknown. Material: naive CD4+ T cells from blood. The receptors were gathered from a man in his thirties or forties with type 1 diabetes.

On this clone itself: Other DNA sequences of this sample code for an identical CDR3. The rearrangement links TRBV7-9 to TRBJ2-3; 8 bases match TRBD2. Germline V CDR1 and CDR2: SEHNR, FQNEAQ (reference sequence). The CDR3 has 15 residues. V was clipped by 1 base and J by 1 base; unmatched bases: 1. The CDR3 nucleotides are TGTGCCAGCAGCTTAGTTAGCGGGGGCACAGATACGCAGTATTTT. Amino acids: CASSLVSGGTDTQYF.

There are a few counts of this clone. The J gene is TRBJ1-3, the V gene TRBV2; no reliable D call. The CDR3 totals 14 residues. Germline values: CDR1 SNHLY, CDR2 FYNNEI. V shed 7 bases and J shed 0 bases, with 10 bases lying between them. The CDR3 bases are TGTGCCAGCACCACCCTAAGCTCTGGAAACACCATATATTTT. It yields the protein CASTTLSSGNTIYF.

The chain recombines TRBV28 with TRBJ2-1, with TRBD1 identical over 8 bases. Germline V CDR1 and CDR2: MDHEN, SYDVKM. Trimming cost V 8 bases and J 5 bases; bases outside gene matches: 11. There are 15 residues in the CDR3. CDR3 in DNA: TGTGCCAGCTCGTCAGGGGGCGGAGGGGACAATGAGCAGTTCTTC. It is translated as CASSSGGGGDNEQFF.

V usage is TRBV7-2 and J usage is TRBJ2-3; 11 positions agree with TRBD2. V trimming: 5 bases; J trimming: 2 bases; junction bases outside the gene matches: 6. CDR3 size: 16 residues. Germline CDR1 reads SGHTA; CDR2 reads FQGNSA. The CDR3 region is CASSAASGGPTDTQYF. In DNA, the CDR3 is TGTGCCAGCAGCGCCGCTAGCGGGGGGCCCACAGATACGCAGTATTTT.

There are a few counts of this clone. V is TRBV2 and J is TRBJ2-5, with D uncertain. The V end was cut by 7 bases, the J end by 5 bases, with 17 bases between. CDR1 and CDR2 from the germline V gene are SNHLY and FYNNEI. This CDR3 spans 14 amino acids. DNA of the CDR3: TGTGCCAGCAACCGTCAGAGCAGTCCGGAGACCCAGTACTTC. The encoded protein is CASNRQSSPETQYF.

This clone was counted only a few times. The CDR3 protein is CASRIQGSQPQHF. The DNA of the CDR3 is TGTGCCAGCAGAATACAGGGGTCTCAGCCCCAGCATTTT. This chain connects TRBV2 to TRBJ1-5; 7 nucleotides line up with TRBD1. CDR3 length: 13 residues. Germline CDR1 is SNHLY and CDR2 is FYNNEI. With 6 bases clipped from V and 6 bases from J, the junction kept 5 bases outside the gene matches.

The CDR3 nucleotides read TGTGCCAGCAGCTTACGGCGGGGCGGTGAGCAGTTCTTC. Translating gives CASSLRRGGEQFF. V usage is TRBV7-2 and J usage is TRBJ2-1; tentative D call: TRBD2 (6 bases). V was trimmed by 2 bases and J by 9 bases, leaving 11 bases between them. The CDR3 runs 13 residues. CDR1 SGHTA and CDR2 FQGNSA come from the germline V gene.

This clone was counted between two and nine times. V and J are TRBV11-2 and TRBJ1-6, with D possibly being TRBD1 (5 bases). The germline V gene encodes CDR1 SGHAT and CDR2 FQNNGV. V lost 5 bases, J lost 9 bases, and 11 bases lay in between. The CDR3 loop spans 13 amino acids. The CDR3 sequence is CASSPAQGSPLHF. The DNA of the CDR3 is TGTGCCAGCAGCCCTGCGCAGGGTTCACCCCTCCACTTT.

This clone was seen only a few times. The chain has TRBV4-2 and TRBJ1-1; D is unclear. V lost 4 bases, J lost 2 bases, and 11 bases lay in between. The CDR3 loop spans 14 amino acids. CDR1 is LGHNA, CDR2 YNFKEQ, per germline. CDR3 in amino acids: CASSRGIINTEAFF. CDR3 nucleotides: TGTGCCAGCAGCCGCGGGATAATCAACACTGAAGCTTTCTTT.

The gene calls are TRBV5-6 and TRBJ1-2; D is undetermined. CDR1 and CDR2 (germline): SGHDT, YYEEEE. V dropped 0 bases and J dropped 2 bases, with 11 bases sitting between them. The CDR3 runs to 15 residues. CDR3 amino acids: CASSLELRPNYGYTF. CDR3 bases: TGTGCCAGCAGCTTGGAGCTTCGTCCCAACTATGGCTACACCTTC.

The chain has TRBV6-5 and TRBJ2-7, with 9 bases matching TRBD1. Germline V gene data show CDR1 as MNHEY and CDR2 as SVGAGI. Trimming cost V 6 bases and J 3 bases; bases outside gene matches: 9. The CDR3 has 15 amino acids. Here the CDR3 reads CASRSPGTGIYEQYF. CDR3 sequence (DNA): TGTGCCAGCAGAAGTCCCGGGACAGGGATCTACGAGCAGTACTTC.

V usage is TRBV21-1 and J usage is TRBJ2-1. TRBV21-1 is annotated as a pseudogene. The CDR3 extends over 15 amino acids. The CDR3 DNA is TGTGCCAGCAGCAAAGTTGGAAGCTCCTACAATGAGCAGTTCTTC. It specifies CASSKVGSSYNEQFF.

J is TRBJ1-1 and V is TRBV10-3; D is ambiguous. This CDR3 region has 12 residues. Deletions cut 2 bases from V and 3 bases from J, with 4 bases between. Germline loops: CDR1 ENHRY, CDR2 SYGVKD. CDR3 nucleotides: TGTGCCATCAGTGAGCAGGACACTGAAGCTTTCTTT. Translated: CAISEQDTEAFF.

The chain is built from TRBV28 and TRBJ2-7, with TRBD2 as a possible D gene (5 bases). V gave up 8 bases and J gave up 4 bases, with 18 bases separating them. Per the germline V gene, CDR1 is MDHEN and CDR2 is SYDVKM. There are 14 residues in the CDR3. CDR3 in amino acids: CASAGTSGPYEQYF. Here the CDR3 DNA reads TGTGCCAGCGCTGGAACAAGCGGACCTTACGAGCAGTACTTC.

This clone has only a few counts. The chain uses TRBV28 and TRBJ1-2, with 7 positions matching TRBD1. There are 14 residues in the CDR3. Germline CDR1 and CDR2: MDHEN and SYDVKM. V shed 4 bases, J shed 6 bases, and the junction held 8 bases outside the gene matches. CDR3 in DNA: TGTGCCAGCAGTTCCGGAGACAGGGTCCATGGCTACACCTTC. Translated: CASSSGDRVHGYTF.

The chain has TRBV10-3 and TRBJ2-7; weak D call: TRBD1 (8 bases). The CDR3 is made up of 13 amino acids. Trimming stripped 6 bases from V and 4 bases from J, with 13 bases between. The germline gives CDR1 ENHRY, CDR2 SYGVKD. CDR3 loop: CAIRAQGGYEQYF. The DNA for the CDR3 is TGTGCCATCAGAGCACAGGGGGGGTACGAGCAGTACTTC.

This clone appeared a few times. This rearrangement joins TRBV19 to TRBJ1-1; D unclear. V was cut by 2 bases and J by 8 bases, with 12 bases left in between. Germline V gene data show CDR1 as LNHDA and CDR2 as SQIVND (reference sequence). This CDR3 contains 13 residues. The CDR3 DNA reads TGTGCCAGTAGTATACGGCACCGTAGGGAAGCTTTCTTT. Translated, it gives CASSIRHRREAFF.